These 28 T cell receptor beta chains were sequenced from one sample in a study of CD8 T cells in ankylosing spondylitis. TCRdb reprocessed the 5' RACE reads via MiXCR and lists one record per CDR3 protein. There are some 140,000 distinct CDR3 sequences in the sample; 7% to 9% occur only once, and 6% to 9.5% lies in the top ten. Sequenced: synovial fluid, either unsorted or a sorted T cell fraction (not recorded which). Every receptor here comes from a male donor with ankylosing spondylitis.

This clonotype was detected ten times or more. The CDR3 protein is CASSLRAGGSYEQYF. CDR3 nucleotide sequence: TGTGCCAGCAGCTTAAGGGCGGGAGGTTCCTACGAGCAGTACTTC. The chain links TRBV7-2 to TRBJ2-7, with 8 nucleotides matching TRBD2. The trim removed 2 bases at V and 1 base at J, leaving 4 bases unmatched. The length of the CDR3 is 15 residues. CDR1 and CDR2 (germline): SGHTA, FQGNSA.

This clonotype was observed at least ten times. The chain combines TRBV6-5 with TRBJ1-2, with 10 bases that match TRBD1. V lost 2 bases and J lost 6; bases outside the gene matches: 6. Germline CDR1 reads MNHEY; CDR2 reads SVGAGI. This CDR3 is 15 amino acids long. The CDR3 DNA is TGTGCCAGCAGTTACAAAAGACAGGGGGCAAATGGCTACACCTTC. This translates into CASSYKRQGANGYTF.

This clonotype has a count of ten or more. The rearrangement links TRBV28 to TRBJ2-1; 11 bases are a match to TRBD2. Germline V gives CDR1 MDHEN, CDR2 SYDVKM. The CDR3 runs to 16 residues. The ends lost 7 bases at V and 2 bases at J; junction bases unmatched: 7. Here the CDR3 reads CASTLAGGTTYNEQFF. As DNA, the CDR3 is TGTGCCAGCACCCTAGCGGGGGGCACCACCTACAATGAGCAGTTCTTC.

This clonotype appeared a few times. The chain uses TRBV12-3 or TRBV12-4 and TRBJ1-1, with 10 bases lining up with TRBD1. The CDR3 runs 13 residues. Germline trimming cut 4 bases from V and 5 bases from J; bases unmatched to any gene: 1. The CDR3 protein is CASSWGQGTEAFF. CDR3 DNA: TGTGCCAGCAGTTGGGGACAGGGGACTGAAGCTTTCTTT.

This chain's CDR3 is CATSDLWDDEQYF. The CDR3 DNA reads TGTGCCACCAGTGATTTATGGGACGACGAGCAGTACTTC. This chain links TRBV24-1 with TRBJ2-7, with D perhaps assigned TRBD1 or TRBD2 (5 bases each). V dropped 1 base and J dropped 5 bases, with 8 bases sitting between them. CDR1 is KGHDR, CDR2 SFDVKD, per germline. The CDR3 is 13 amino acids.

The J gene is TRBJ2-7, the V gene TRBV25-1; the D gene is possibly TRBD1 (5 bases). V lost 7 bases to trimming and J lost 3 bases, with 16 bases between them. CDR1 MGHDK and CDR2 SYGVNS come from the germline V gene. The CDR3 is 14 residues long. DNA for the CDR3: TGTGCCAGCACCCCCTCCAGGGTGGACTACGAGCAGTACTTC. Translation gives CASTPSRVDYEQYF.

The chain recombines TRBV5-5 with TRBJ2-7, with 10 bases matching TRBD2. Germline CDR1 is SGHKS and CDR2 is YYEKEE (reference sequence). The V gene end was trimmed by 5 bases and the J gene end by 0 bases; junction bases not matched to a gene: 8. CDR3 length: 16 amino acids. CDR3 coding DNA: TGTGCCAGCAGGATTACTAGCGGGGTGAGCTCCTACGAGCAGTACTTC. The encoded protein is CASRITSGVSSYEQYF.

The chain carries TRBV18 and TRBJ2-7, with D perhaps TRBD2 (6 bases). Germline V CDR1 and CDR2: KGHSH, LQKENI. V was cut by 3 bases and J by 2 bases, with 17 bases left in between. The CDR3 consists of 16 residues. The DNA of the CDR3 is TGTGCCAGCTCACCGATGCCGGCTAGCGTAACCTACGAGCAGTACTTC. Its protein is CASSPMPASVTYEQYF. The whole variable domain, remainder taken from reference TRBV18 and TRBJ2-7, is NAGVMQNPRHLVRRRGQEARLRCSPMKGHSHVYWYRQLPEEGLKFMVYLQKENIIDESGMPKERFSAEFPKEGPSILRIQQVVRGDSAAYFCASSPMPASVTYEQYFGPGTRLTVT.

This rearrangement joins TRBV7-2 to TRBJ1-5; possible D gene TRBD1, 5 bases. This CDR3 has 14 residues. Trimming cost V 4 bases and J 1 base, with 8 bases left between them. Per germline, CDR1 SGHTA and CDR2 FQGNSA. CDR3 bases: TGTGCCAGCAGCTCGGGACTCAGCAATCAGCCCCAGCATTTT. Encoded protein: CASSSGLSNQPQHF.

In this sample, this clonotype turned up many times. The chain joins TRBV7-8 to TRBJ2-4, with a possible D match to TRBD1 (5 bases). With 5 bases removed from V and 8 bases from J, the gap between germline ends came to 19 bases. In germline, CDR1 is SGHVS, CDR2 FQNEAQ. The CDR3 spans 15 residues. In nucleotides, the CDR3 is TGTGCCAGCAGCCCTACCGCCTCTAGGGGATACATTCAGTACTTC. The encoded protein is CASSPTASRGYIQYF.

This clonotype was found a few times. The V call is TRBV7-2, the J call TRBJ1-2; 7 nucleotides align to TRBD1. Trimming removed 1 base from V and 5 bases from J; junction bases left unmatched: 4. Germline V lookup: CDR1 SGHTA, CDR2 FQGNSA. CDR3 length: 14 amino acids. CDR3 in amino acids: CASSLGQGSYGYTF. CDR3 nucleotides: TGTGCCAGCAGCTTAGGACAGGGATCGTATGGCTACACCTTC. Filled out from reference TRBV7-2 and TRBJ1-2, the complete variable domain reads GAGVSQSPSNKVTEKGKDVELRCDPISGHTALYWYRQSLGQGLEFLIYFQGNSAPDKSGLPSDRFSAERTGGSVSTLTIQRTQQEDSAVYLCASSLGQGSYGYTFGSGTRLTVV.

This clonotype was counted many times. The J gene is TRBJ1-1, the V gene TRBV5-1, with 7 bases aligning to TRBD1. The CDR3 has 15 residues. Germline V lookup: CDR1 SGHRS, CDR2 YFSETQ. The V and J ends lost 4 bases and 1 base, in that order; junction bases with no gene match: 7. This CDR3 is CASSPRQGRNTEAFF. The CDR3 nucleotides read TGCGCCAGCAGCCCCAGACAGGGACGGAACACTGAAGCTTTCTTT.

Only a few counts were recorded for this clonotype. The chain combines TRBV12-3 or TRBV12-4 with TRBJ2-1; TRBD2 matches at 7 bases. CDR3 length: 15 residues. J lost 10 bases, V lost 6 bases, and 15 bases had no gene match. The CDR3 DNA sequence: TGTGCCAGCAGCCTGGGGGGGGTCCATAGACGAGAGCAGTTCTTC. Amino acids: CASSLGGVHRREQFF.

The J gene is TRBJ2-2, the V gene TRBV20-1, with D possibly TRBD1 on 6 matching bases. The V end lost 3 bases, the J end lost 6 bases, and 14 bases lay between the germline ends. Germline CDR1 DFQATT, CDR2 SNEGSKA (reference sequence). CDR3 length: 14 amino acids. CDR3 protein: CSASPGGPAGELFF. In DNA form, the CDR3 reads TGCAGTGCTAGTCCTGGGGGCCCGGCCGGGGAGCTGTTTTTT.

This clonotype showed up just a few times. The junction shows a germline mismatch at one end, possibly a read error. The chain combines TRBV6-2 or TRBV6-3 with TRBJ1-2; D is ambiguous. The germline V gene encodes CDR1 MNHEY and CDR2 SVGEGT. The CDR3 length is 10 residues. The CDR3 is CASSYGPRIF. The CDR3 bases are TGTGCCAGCAGCTACGGGCCTAGAATCTTC.

This clonotype was seen repeatedly, ten times or more. The chain joins TRBV2 to TRBJ1-6; the D is unclear. Germline V gene sequence: CDR1 SNHLY, CDR2 FYNNEI. The CDR3 contains 11 residues. Trimming removed 6 bases at V and 9 bases at J, with 6 bases between. CDR3 in DNA: TGTGCCAGCAGGAGTATTTCACCCCTCCACTTT. Residues: CASRSISPLHF.

J is TRBJ1-6 and V is TRBV27; 11 nucleotides line up with TRBD1. The CDR3 is 15 residues long. Germline V gene lookup returns CDR1 MNHEY and CDR2 SMNVEV (reference sequence). The trim removed 8 bases at V and 7 bases at J, leaving 7 bases unmatched. The CDR3 DNA reads as TGTGCCAGCGCGGACAGGGGGCTTTACAATTCACCCCTCCACTTT. Amino acids: CASADRGLYNSPLHF.

V is TRBV20-1 and J is TRBJ2-7, with no clear D. The germline V and J ends were trimmed by 1 base and 11 bases, with 15 bases remaining between them. The CDR3 sequence is 12 residues long. Germline loops: CDR1 DFQATT, CDR2 SNEGSKA (reference sequence). CDR3 amino acids: CSARGFLEREYF. The DNA of the CDR3 is TGCAGTGCTAGAGGATTTCTGGAGCGAGAGTACTTC.

The chain couples TRBV20-1 to TRBJ2-3; possibly TRBD2 for D (6 bases). Germline V gene lookup returns CDR1 DFQATT and CDR2 SNEGSKA (reference sequence). Trimming cost V 0 bases and J 3 bases, with 22 bases left between them. This CDR3 spans 18 amino acids. CDR3 sequence (DNA): TGCAGTGCTAGAGATCCCTCTCTAAAATTTGGGGGGACAGATACGCAGTATTTT. It codes for CSARDPSLKFGGTDTQYF.

Ten or more counts support this clonotype. The chain uses TRBV20-1 and TRBJ1-3; no clear D. The CDR3 covers 14 residues. The V end was cut by 3 bases, the J end by 3 bases, with 12 bases between. From germline, CDR1 is DFQATT and CDR2 SNEGSKA (reference sequence). CDR3 bases: TGCAGTGCTAGGGACCTGAGAGGTGGAAACACCATATATTTT. This gives the protein CSARDLRGGNTIYF.

This clonotype was counted many times. J is TRBJ2-6 and V is TRBV12-3 or TRBV12-4; D might be TRBD1 (5 bases). This CDR3 has 16 residues. Trimming pared 1 base from V and 4 bases from J, leaving 11 bases between. The CDR3 spells CASSLDVGPGANVLTF. The CDR3 DNA sequence: TGTGCCAGCAGTTTAGACGTGGGGCCAGGGGCCAACGTCCTGACTTTC.

This chain joins TRBV7-9 and TRBJ2-7, with 8 bases identical to TRBD1. The CDR3 is made up of 16 amino acids. With 2 bases clipped from V and 2 bases from J, the junction kept 8 bases outside the gene matches. From germline, CDR1 is SEHNR and CDR2 FQNEAQ (reference sequence). The DNA for the CDR3 is TGTGCCAGCAGCTTATGGTCCGGGACAGGCGCCTACGAGCAGTACTTC. Translating it yields CASSLWSGTGAYEQYF.

As concerns this clonotype: With a much larger clone just one base away, this may be a read error. The chain couples TRBV19 to TRBJ2-7; 8 nucleotides match TRBD1. V trimming: 3 bases; J trimming: 5 bases; junction bases outside the gene matches: 9. There are 15 residues in the CDR3. Per the germline V gene, CDR1 is LNHDA and CDR2 is SQIVND (reference sequence). Written as DNA, the CDR3 is TGTGCCAGTAGTATCCTTGGACAGGGATCAGACGAGCAGTACTTC. It encodes CASSILGQGSDEQYF.

In its sample, this clonotype was seen many times. This chain connects TRBV29-1 to TRBJ2-5, with D possibly TRBD1 on 5 matching bases. Deletions cut 8 bases from V and 0 bases from J, with 13 bases between. CDR3 length: 13 amino acids. CDR1 and CDR2 (germline): SQVTM, ANQGSEA. The CDR3 loop reads CSTRAGYQETQYF. The CDR3 DNA reads as TGCAGCACCCGCGCAGGGTACCAAGAGACCCAGTACTTC.

The chain couples TRBV25-1 to TRBJ1-3, with D hard to call. Germline V gene lookup returns CDR1 MGHDK and CDR2 SYGVNS. The CDR3 is 13 residues long. Trimming removed 7 bases at V and 0 bases at J, with 7 bases between. The CDR3 sequence is CASIGSSGNTIYF. Written as DNA, the CDR3 is TGTGCCAGCATAGGTAGCTCTGGAAACACCATATATTTT.

There are many counts of this clonotype. Germline and junction disagree at one end, which may indicate a read error. CDR3 DNA sequence: TGTGCCAGCAGTTTAGGGGGTTCGGGCTACACCTTC. It yields the protein CASSLGGSGYTF. The V call is TRBV5-1, the J call TRBJ1-2; perhaps TRBD1 as D (6 bases). The V gene's germline CDR1 is SGHRS and CDR2 YFSETQ. This CDR3 is built from 12 residues.

This clonotype was detected ten times or more. The rearrangement uses TRBV7-9 and TRBJ1-1, with D unresolved. The CDR3 covers 12 residues. The V end was cut by 8 bases, the J end by 1 base, with 8 bases between. Germline lookup yields CDR1 SEHNR and CDR2 FQNEAQ (reference sequence). In DNA, the CDR3 is TGTGCCAGCTTAACAAGGAACACTGAAGCTTTCTTT. It translates to CASLTRNTEAFF.

In this sample, this clonotype turned up once. This rearrangement joins TRBV6-5 to TRBJ2-1; TRBD2 is a possible D gene (6 bases). V shed 0 bases and J shed 4 bases, with 13 bases lying between them. Germline CDR1 is MNHEY and CDR2 is SVGAGI. CDR3 length: 16 residues. The CDR3: CASSYSVPSGYNEQFF. CDR3 nucleotide sequence: TGTGCCAGCAGTTACTCCGTCCCCAGCGGGTACAATGAGCAGTTCTTC.